This TCR beta chain was obtained from a study of blood T cell repertoires in COVID-19. Study-level information: Some COVID-19 samples were acute and others convalescent; all came from the United States, Italy and Spain. Sources were T cells, B-cell-depleted T cells, or PBMCs; the material itself was cDNA or gDNA.

As for this clone: The junction departs from germline at one end; a sequencing error may be responsible.

This CDR3 is built from 13 residues. Produced via immunoSEQ multiplex PCR; TCRdb's table is partial and in-frame only. The sample holds under 20,000 clones, roughly 80% seen once. This chain links TRBV12-3 or TRBV12-4 with TRBJ1-5; the match to TRBD1 covers 8 bases. The TCR originated in a man between 60 and 75 years old with active or convalescent COVID-19. The sample comprised peripheral blood. CDR3 region: CASSPINAGQGSF. CDR3 DNA sequence: TGTGCCAGCAGCCCCATTAATGCCGGACAGGGAAGTTTT.